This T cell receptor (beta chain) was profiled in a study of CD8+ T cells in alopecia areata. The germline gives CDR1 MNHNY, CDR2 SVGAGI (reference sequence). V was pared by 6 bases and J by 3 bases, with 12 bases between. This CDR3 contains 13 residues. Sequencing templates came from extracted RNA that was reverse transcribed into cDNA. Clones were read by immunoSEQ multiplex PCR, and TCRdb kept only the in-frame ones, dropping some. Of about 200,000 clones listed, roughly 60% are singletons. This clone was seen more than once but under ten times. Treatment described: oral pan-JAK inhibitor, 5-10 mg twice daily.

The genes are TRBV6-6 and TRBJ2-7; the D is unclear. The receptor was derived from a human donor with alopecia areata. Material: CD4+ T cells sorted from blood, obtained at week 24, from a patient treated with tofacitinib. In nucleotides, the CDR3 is TGTGCCAGCAGCCAAGGGCGGAACTACGAGCAGTACTTC. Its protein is CASSQGRNYEQYF.